The rows below give T cell receptor beta chains drawn from one sample of a study of blood T cell repertoires in COVID-19. Produced via immunoSEQ multiplex PCR; TCRdb's table is partial and in-frame only. Of about 160,000 clones in the sample, 80% were seen once. The sample comprised PBMCs or T cells enriched from blood (not recorded which). All receptors derive from a woman aged 55-70 years who had recovered from COVID-19. Both conserved end residues are part of each CDR3.

cdr3_length | j_call | v_call | cdr3_aa
13 | TRBJ2-4 | TRBV14 | CASSLIGGASQYF
14 | TRBJ2-5 | TRBV5-4 | CASSPSTDHETQYF
13 | TRBJ2-1 | TRBV9 | CASSVGTGTSSFF
13 | TRBJ1-6 | TRBV12-3/TRBV12-4 | CASKLAGGTPLHF
15 | TRBJ1-2 | TRBV14 | CASSQDAAGGYGYTF
15 | TRBJ2-7 | TRBV4-1 | CASSQDPGQGREQYF
17 | TRBJ2-7 | TRBV3-1/TRBV3-2 | CASSVGTGDAVKNEQYF
15 | TRBJ2-3 | TRBV5-1 | CASSGTGVSTDTQYF
15 | TRBJ2-5 | TRBV2 | CASSEQGARGETQYF
15 | TRBJ1-2 | TRBV27 | CASSLSSGLGYGYTF
13 | TRBJ2-5 | TRBV18 | CASSPGTGQTQYF
14 | TRBJ2-7 | TRBV19 | CASSRSSGAYEQYF
12 | TRBJ2-7 | TRBV2 | CASRGQDLGQYF
16 | TRBJ1-1 | TRBV21-1 | CASSKQEDTMNTEAFF
13 | TRBJ2-7 | TRBV2 | CASKESVSYEQYF
14 | TRBJ1-1 | TRBV16 | CASSQSTMQIEAFF
16 | TRBJ1-2 | TRBV5-1 | CASSLEGEGRSYGYTF
14 | TRBJ2-3 | TRBV2 | CASREGRGAGVVYF
15 | TRBJ1-3 | TRBV11-2 | CASSLAPSSGNTIYF
14 | TRBJ2-7 | TRBV3-1/TRBV3-2 | CASSNSGGAYEQYF
20 | TRBJ2-2 | TRBV10-3 | CAIRGPGRTPNTANTGELFF
16 | TRBJ2-5 | TRBV2 | CASSEPLRGGRETQYF